The clone carrying this T cell receptor beta chain was counted a few times. Its antigen remains unidentified. The data derive from a study of T cell repertoires in cytomegalovirus infection. The V and J ends lost 5 bases and 1 base respectively, with 13 bases between them. The CDR3 runs 15 residues. The germline V gene has CDR1 SGHTA and CDR2 FQGTGA. TCRdb redid the calling of the reads with MiXCR, one entry per CDR3 protein. Of tens of thousands of distinct CDR3 sequences in the sample, approximately 22% were seen once. The receptor comes from a human donor in good health (CMV status not recorded). Some clones in this sample may be carry-over from other donors' samples. This chain links TRBV7-3 with TRBJ2-3; perhaps TRBD2 as D (6 bases). The sequencing sample was made of PBMCs, sequenced either directly or after in vitro stimulation (not recorded which). The CDR3 DNA is TGTGCCAGCAGCGCCCAGGGCGGGGGCACAGATACGCAGTATTTT. It translates to CASSAQGGGTDTQYF. The whole variable domain, remainder taken from reference TRBV7-3 and TRBJ2-3, is GAGVSQTPSNKVTEKGKYVELRCDPISGHTALYWYRQSLGQGPEFLIYFQGTGAADDSGLPNDRFFAVRPEGSVSTLKIQRTERGDSAVYLCASSAQGGGTDTQYFGPGTRLTVL.